This TCR beta chain was profiled in a study of blood T cells in healthy people across ages. Overall study findings and caveats: With donor CMV status unknown, expanded clonotype changes were possibly confounded. Significant beta diversity loss was already apparent by age approximately 42, declining roughly linearly.

CDR3 length equals 18 residues. Germline V lookup: CDR1 DFQATT, CDR2 SNEGSKA (reference sequence). V lost 0 bases and J 4 bases, leaving 24 bases between the germline ends. Of note for this clonotype: Its cognate antigen is unknown.

Alongside a J-beta primer mix, a sample-barcoded 5' primer served in a second PCR lasting about 7 to 12 cycles. TCRdb re-analysed the 5' RACE reads in MiXCR, keeping a single row per CDR3 protein. The data show about 1.1 million distinct CDR3 sequences, roughly two fifths seen once. Sequenced material: blood. The TCR was taken from a man aged 18 to 29 in good health. The chain couples TRBV20-1 to TRBJ1-2, with D maybe TRBD1 (6 bases). The CDR3 DNA is TGCAGTGCTAGAGATCTCCTTCTTACAGGGCTACCTTCCTATGGCTACACCTTC. Translating gives CSARDLLLTGLPSYGYTF.